Following are 27 T cell receptor beta chains from one sample sequenced in a study of response to subunit inactivated influenza vaccine. TCRdb ran MiXCR on the RT-PCR reads and lists one entry per CDR3 protein. The data show 500,000 or so distinct CDR3 sequences, 15% to 20% seen once. Sample: CD4+ T cells sorted from PBMCs, taken about 24 months after vaccination. These receptor sequences come from a man between 50 and 75 years old who received an inactivated influenza vaccine.

The chain links TRBV7-3 to TRBJ2-2, with a tentative D call TRBD2 (6 bases). Looked up from germline, CDR1 is SGHTA and CDR2 is FQGTGA. Trimming removed 0 bases from V and 6 bases from J, with 11 bases in between. The CDR3 covers 15 residues. The CDR3 protein is CASSLTGGAPGELFF. CDR3 DNA sequence: TGTGCCAGCAGCTTAACCGGAGGGGCCCCCGGGGAGCTGTTTTTT.

This clonotype was observed a few times. This chain uses TRBV25-1 with TRBJ2-1; TRBD2 matches 8 bases. Germline V gives CDR1 MGHDK, CDR2 SYGVNS. V was pared by 7 bases and J by 6 bases, with 5 bases of the junction left unmatched. This CDR3 has 13 residues. CDR3 sequence (DNA): TGTGCCAGCATCCGGGAGGGCGGCAATGAGCAGTTCTTC. This sequence encodes CASIREGGNEQFF. Drawing the rest from reference TRBV25-1 and TRBJ2-1, the complete variable domain is EADIYQTPRYLVIGTGKKITLECSQTMGHDKMYWYQQDPGMELHLIHYSYGVNSTEKGDLSSESTVSRIRTEHFPLTLESARPSHTSQYLCASIREGGNEQFFGPGTRLTVL.

The CDR3 protein is CSATGTTIAKNIQYF. The CDR3 DNA follows: TGCAGTGCAACTGGGACTACCATAGCCAAAAACATTCAGTACTTC. The J gene is TRBJ2-4, the V gene TRBV20-1; 7 nucleotides agree with TRBD2. The CDR3 is 15 residues long. V lost 6 bases to trimming and J lost 0 bases; unmatched junction nucleotides: 8. Germline CDR1 DFQATT, CDR2 SNEGSKA (reference sequence).

This clonotype was counted a few times. The V gene is TRBV20-1, the J gene TRBJ2-7, with D possibly called TRBD1 or TRBD2 (5 bases each). The CDR3 loop spans 15 amino acids. CDR1 DFQATT and CDR2 SNEGSKA come from the germline V gene (reference sequence). The ends were cut back, 1 base at V and 1 base at J, with 14 bases in the middle. The CDR3 bases are TGCAGTGCTAGAGGAAAGCCGGGACCATCCTACGAGCAGTACTTC. Its protein is CSARGKPGPSYEQYF.

This clonotype was recorded at least ten times. The V gene is TRBV30, the J gene TRBJ2-7; D is undetermined. The CDR3 is 13 amino acids. Trimming removed 4 bases at V and 11 bases at J, with 21 bases between. Germline V CDR1 and CDR2: GTSNPN, SVGIG (reference sequence). CDR3 bases: TGTGCCTGGACCCCCGTGGATGGGGTGAGGAAGTACTTC. Encoded protein: CAWTPVDGVRKYF.

The table lists this clonotype with a few counts. This chain links TRBV6-1 with TRBJ2-2; 10 bases align to TRBD2. The CDR3 spans 16 residues. Germline V gene sequence: CDR1 MNHNS, CDR2 SASEGT. J lost 6 bases, V lost 6 bases, and 10 bases had no gene match. The CDR3 DNA sequence: TGTGCCAGCAGGGGCCTACTAGCGGGGAGCTCCGGGGAGCTGTTTTTT. Its protein is CASRGLLAGSSGELFF.

This sequence joins TRBV5-1 and TRBJ2-5, with TRBD2 identical over 16 bases. J lost 5 bases, V lost 3 bases, and 13 bases had no gene match. Germline V CDR1 and CDR2: SGHRS, YFSETQ. This CDR3 spans 19 amino acids. The CDR3 region is CASSSGLAGGPSFSETQYF. In DNA form, the CDR3 reads TGCGCCAGCAGCTCGGGACTAGCGGGAGGGCCGTCATTTTCCGAGACCCAGTACTTC.

J is TRBJ1-1 and V is TRBV12-3 or TRBV12-4, with D unclear. Trimming removed 6 bases from V and 4 bases from J, with 12 bases in between. This CDR3 has 13 residues. The CDR3, as DNA: TGTGCCAGCAGGACTAGCGGTATCACTGAAGCTTTCTTT. Residues: CASRTSGITEAFF.

This clonotype was found many times. The V call is TRBV20-1, the J call TRBJ2-4; D is perhaps TRBD2 (5 bases). The CDR3 consists of 11 residues. Between the trimmed V and J ends, which lost 5 bases and 5 bases, there was a span of 7 bases. Per the germline V gene, CDR1 is DFQATT and CDR2 is SNEGSKA (reference sequence). CDR3 nucleotide sequence: TGCAGTGCTGGGCGGGAAAACATTCAGTACTTC. As protein: CSAGRENIQYF.

J is TRBJ2-2 and V is TRBV27; 11 nucleotides line up with TRBD2. The V gene end was trimmed by 6 bases and the J gene end by 4 bases; junction bases not matched to a gene: 10. The CDR3 spans 17 residues. CDR1 MNHEY and CDR2 SMNVEV come from the germline V gene (reference sequence). DNA for the CDR3: TGTGCCAGCAGCAACCCATTAGCGGGAGGGCCCACCGGGGAGCTGTTTTTT. As protein: CASSNPLAGGPTGELFF.

J is TRBJ1-1 and V is TRBV3-1, with D unclear. This CDR3 is 13 amino acids long. Germline V gene data show CDR1 as LGHDT and CDR2 as YNNKEL (reference sequence). V dropped 2 bases and J dropped 3 bases, with 7 bases sitting between them. CDR3 protein: CASSQIRYTEAFF. As DNA, the CDR3 is TGTGCCAGCAGCCAAATCAGGTACACTGAAGCTTTCTTT.

This clonotype was seen at least ten times. The V gene is TRBV5-1, the J gene TRBJ1-1; D remains ambiguous. CDR3 length equals 11 residues. The germline CDR1 and CDR2 sequences are SGHRS and YFSETQ. Trimming pared 0 bases from V and 7 bases from J, leaving 4 bases between. The CDR3 here is CASSLVGEAFF. Written as DNA, the CDR3 is TGCGCCAGCAGCTTGGTAGGTGAAGCTTTCTTT. Full variable domain (remainder filled in from reference TRBV5-1 and TRBJ1-1): KAGVTQTPRYLIKTRGQQVTLSCSPISGHRSVSWYQQTPGQGLQFLFEYFSETQRNKGNFPGRFSGRQFSNSRSEMNVSTLELGDSALYLCASSLVGEAFFGQGTRLTVV.

In its sample, this clonotype was seen many times. This chain connects TRBV12-3 or TRBV12-4 to TRBJ2-3; 9 nucleotides agree with TRBD2. Unmatched junction bases numbered 2, after V lost 5 bases and J lost 11 bases. CDR3 length: 11 residues. The CDR3 loop reads CASSRAGGQYF. CDR3 nucleotide sequence: TGTGCCAGCAGTCGAGCGGGGGGGCAGTATTTT.

The CDR3 DNA follows: TGCAGTGCGGATTCTCTAGGGGCGGGCGGCTACACCTTC. It translates to CSADSLGAGGYTF. V gene TRBV20-1 combines with J gene TRBJ1-2; TRBD1 might be the D (5 bases). V was clipped by 6 bases and J by 8 bases, with 19 bases between them. Germline CDR1 and CDR2: DFQATT and SNEGSKA (reference sequence). The CDR3 has 13 amino acids.

The V and J genes are TRBV20-1 and TRBJ2-5; D ambiguous. The CDR3 extends over 14 amino acids. Germline V gene lookup returns CDR1 DFQATT and CDR2 SNEGSKA (reference sequence). Trimming removed 4 bases at V and 5 bases at J, with 17 bases between. For the CDR3, the DNA is TGCAGTGCTACACCAGATCAGCCTCGGGAGACCCAGTACTTC. Translating it yields CSATPDQPRETQYF.

This chain links TRBV6-1 with TRBJ1-1; 7 bases are a match to TRBD1. The germline V gene has CDR1 MNHNS and CDR2 SASEGT. The V and J ends lost 1 base and 7 bases, in that order; junction bases with no gene match: 9. The CDR3 contains 15 residues. CDR3 protein: CASSEEGGERSEAFF. The CDR3 DNA is TGTGCCAGCAGTGAAGAAGGGGGCGAAAGGAGTGAAGCTTTCTTT.

J is TRBJ2-1 and V is TRBV9, with D possibly being TRBD1 (5 bases). The CDR3 totals 14 residues. V lost 2 bases and J lost 3, with 9 bases in between. Looked up from germline, CDR1 is SGDLS and CDR2 is YYNGEE. The CDR3 DNA reads TGTGCCAGCAGCGTTCAACAGGTCTACAATGAGCAGTTCTTC. This encodes CASSVQQVYNEQFF. Complete variable domain (other parts from reference TRBV9 and TRBJ2-1): DSGVTQTPKHLITATGQRVTLRCSPRSGDLSVYWYQQSLDQGLQFLIQYYNGEERAKGNILERFSAQQFPDLHSELNLSSLELGDSALYFCASSVQQVYNEQFFGPGTRLTVL.

The chain is built from TRBV10-3 and TRBJ2-7; D is uncertain. Trimming took off 2 bases at V and 7 bases at J, with 6 bases between the two ends. The CDR3 has 11 amino acids. Germline V gene data show CDR1 as ENHRY and CDR2 as SYGVKD. CDR3 residues: CAISERVEQYF. In DNA form, the CDR3 reads TGTGCCATCAGTGAGAGGGTTGAGCAGTACTTC.

The chain links TRBV9 to TRBJ2-5; the D is unclear. CDR3 length equals 14 residues. V shed 0 bases and J shed 2 bases, with 8 bases lying between them. Germline V CDR1 and CDR2: SGDLS, YYNGEE. CDR3 sequence: CASSVDFKQETQYF. DNA of the CDR3: TGTGCCAGCAGCGTAGATTTTAAGCAAGAGACCCAGTACTTC.

This clonotype was counted many times. The chain links TRBV20-1 to TRBJ1-1; D unclear. V was shortened by 3 bases and J by 1 base, with 6 bases between the two germline ends. The CDR3 runs to 12 residues. CDR1 and CDR2 from the germline V gene are DFQATT and SNEGSKA (reference sequence). In nucleotides, the CDR3 is TGCAGTGCTAGTAACGAGAACACTGAAGCTTTCTTT. Protein product: CSASNENTEAFF.

This clonotype was recorded a few times. The J gene is TRBJ1-4, the V gene TRBV25-1, with 9 bases lining up with TRBD1. Germline CDR1 is MGHDK and CDR2 is SYGVNS. Losses at the gene ends were 6 bases for V and 8 bases for J; bases not matched to a gene: 10. CDR3 length: 15 residues. CDR3 DNA: TGTGCCAGCAGGGAAGACAGGGGGTTTGGGGAAAAACTGTTTTTT. Protein sequence: CASREDRGFGEKLFF.

The chain employs TRBV20-1 and TRBJ2-2, with D unclear. Trimming cost V 3 bases and J 3 bases, with 8 bases left between them. This CDR3 has 13 amino acids. CDR1 and CDR2 from the germline V gene are DFQATT and SNEGSKA (reference sequence). The CDR3, as DNA: TGCAGTGCTAGGGAACGGGACACCGGGGAGCTGTTTTTT. Amino acid sequence: CSARERDTGELFF.

The J gene is TRBJ1-5, the V gene TRBV28; 7 nucleotides agree with TRBD1. V was clipped by 4 bases and J by 0 bases; unmatched bases: 9. Per the germline V gene, CDR1 is MDHEN and CDR2 is SYDVKM. The CDR3 is made up of 17 amino acids. CDR3 sequence: CASSSAHRGISNQPQHF. The DNA of the CDR3 is TGTGCCAGCAGTTCAGCCCACAGGGGAATTAGCAATCAGCCCCAGCATTTT.

This clonotype has more than one count but fewer than ten. The V gene is TRBV5-8, the J gene TRBJ1-2; TRBD1 aligns across 7 bases. The J segment lost 1 base and the V segment lost 4 bases, leaving 7 bases of the junction unmatched. This CDR3 comprises 15 residues. Per the germline V gene, CDR1 is SGHTS and CDR2 is YDEGEE. The chain's CDR3 is CASSPRGGFNYGYTF. The CDR3 DNA sequence: TGTGCCAGCAGCCCCAGGGGGGGCTTTAACTATGGCTACACCTTC.

The chain carries TRBV27 and TRBJ1-2; TRBD1 matches 10 bases. J gave up 12 bases and V 3 bases, and 13 bases lay outside the gene matches. The germline V gene has CDR1 MNHEY and CDR2 SMNVEV (reference sequence). The CDR3 runs 15 residues. CDR3 sequence (DNA): TGTGCCAGCAGTTTTCCCACCAGGGACAGGGGTAGTCACACCTTC. This encodes CASSFPTRDRGSHTF.

The chain has TRBV28 and TRBJ2-1; TRBD2 aligns across 14 bases. V lost 5 bases, J lost 10 bases, and 13 bases stayed unmatched. CDR1 and CDR2 (germline): MDHEN, SYDVKM. The CDR3 is 17 amino acids. CDR3 in amino acids: CASSTPGLAGALGEQFF. The CDR3 DNA sequence: TGTGCCAGCAGTACTCCGGGACTAGCGGGAGCCTTAGGGGAGCAGTTCTTC.

The CDR3 coding sequence is TGCAGTGCTAAAACGGGGGCCCGATCCTACAATGAGCAGTTCTTC. Translating gives CSAKTGARSYNEQFF. The chain links TRBV20-1 to TRBJ2-1; either TRBD1 or TRBD2 may supply D (6 bases each). From germline, CDR1 is DFQATT and CDR2 SNEGSKA (reference sequence). Trimming cost V 4 bases and J 1 base, with 14 bases left between them. This CDR3 comprises 15 residues.